This TCR beta chain was recorded in a study of T cells in Graves' hyperthyroidism and ophthalmopathy. The germline CDR1 and CDR2 sequences are DFQATT and SNEGSKA (reference sequence). V was clipped by 4 bases and J by 5 bases, with 15 bases between them. The CDR3 sequence is 14 residues long. RNA transcripts yielded amplified TCR beta CDR3 regions. First-round RT-PCR targeting the TCR CDR3 was performed with the HTBI primer set. One entry per CDR3 protein results from TCRdb running MiXCR on the multiplex PCR reads. This table holds about 290,000 distinct CDR3 sequences, about 18% found once. Many counts were recorded for this clonotype.

This receptor was identified in an older woman with Graves' ophthalmopathy. The chain uses TRBV20-1 and TRBJ2-1; D possibly uses TRBD1 or TRBD2 (7 bases each). The sample was blood. The CDR3 sequence: CSAKSGGVHNEQFF. CDR3 in DNA: TGCAGTGCTAAGTCAGGGGGGGTACACAATGAGCAGTTCTTC.